Each of the 18 T cell receptor beta chains below was sequenced from the same sample in a study of vaccination and CD4 T cells after COVID-19. The study sequenced cultured CD4+ T cell DNA using the Oncomine TCR Beta short-read assay. A single record per CDR3 protein comes from TCRdb applying MiXCR to the PCR reads. The data contain 15,000 to 20,000 distinct CDR3 sequences, about 40% of them singletons. Their recognized antigens are unknown. Sample treatment: 10-day PBMC culture with coronavirus spike peptide pools or control peptides (ViraFEST assay). Sequenced: CD4+ T cells from blood, cultured in vitro. These receptors came from a human donor who had recovered from COVID-19.

Only one count was recorded for this clonotype. This CDR3 reads CASSSDRGFSYEQYF. The CDR3, as DNA: TGTGCCAGCAGCTCCGACAGGGGGTTTTCCTACGAGCAGTACTTC. V and J are TRBV12-3 or TRBV12-4 and TRBJ2-7; 9 bases are a match to TRBD1. J gave up 1 base and V 6 bases, and 7 bases lay outside the gene matches. This CDR3 is 15 amino acids long.

The CDR3 region is CSVGRGSYEQYF. CDR3 DNA sequence: TGCAGCGTTGGTCGAGGGTCCTACGAGCAGTACTTC. This chain joins TRBV29-1 and TRBJ2-7; weak D call: TRBD2 (5 bases). V lost 4 bases, J lost 1 base, and 8 bases lay in between. CDR1 and CDR2 (germline): SQVTM, ANQGSEA. The CDR3 is 12 residues long.

This clonotype showed up just a few times. The chain joins TRBV7-8 to TRBJ1-5; 8 bases agree with TRBD1. With V trimmed by 5 bases and J by 3 bases, 6 bases remained unmatched. The CDR3 runs 15 residues. Germline V CDR1 and CDR2: SGHVS, FQNEAQ. The CDR3 loop is CASSLGQAINQPQHF. CDR3 bases: TGTGCCAGCAGCCTGGGACAGGCGATCAATCAGCCCCAGCATTTT. The whole variable domain, filled in from reference TRBV7-8 and TRBJ1-5, reads GAGVSQSPRYKVAKRGQDVALRCDPISGHVSLFWYQQALGQGPEFLTYFQNEAQLDKSGLPSDRFFAERPEGSVSTLKIQRTQQEDSAVYLCASSLGQAINQPQHFGDGTRLSIL.

This clonotype was seen more than once but under ten times. The rearrangement links TRBV27 to TRBJ1-4, with 7 bases identical to TRBD1. From germline, CDR1 is MNHEY and CDR2 SMNVEV (reference sequence). Trimming at V came to 5 bases and at J to 5 bases, leaving 5 bases not matched to a gene. The CDR3 contains 14 residues. As DNA, the CDR3 is TGTGCCAGCAGTGAACAGGGGCCGAATGAAAAACTGTTTTTT. Translated, it gives CASSEQGPNEKLFF.

CDR3 protein: CASSPSTLRGEAFF. The CDR3 DNA follows: TGTGCCAGCAGTCCCTCAACCCTCCGAGGCGAAGCTTTCTTT. The gene calls are TRBV27 and TRBJ1-1; D not resolved. CDR1 is MNHEY and CDR2 is SMNVEV in the germline V gene (reference sequence). The CDR3 extends over 14 amino acids. V gave up 5 bases and J gave up 8 bases, with 18 bases separating them.

The chain employs TRBV7-9 and TRBJ2-4, with D maybe TRBD2 (5 bases). The CDR3 sequence is 11 residues long. Trimming removed 5 bases at V and 8 bases at J, with 7 bases between. Germline CDR1 is SEHNR and CDR2 is FQNEAQ (reference sequence). Here the CDR3 DNA reads TGTGCCAGCAGCCGGGGAGACATTCAGTACTTC. Residues: CASSRGDIQYF.

The chain is built from TRBV6-1 and TRBJ2-7, with 7 nucleotides matching TRBD1. The J segment lost 3 bases and the V segment lost 7 bases, leaving 9 bases of the junction unmatched. Per the germline V gene, CDR1 is MNHNS and CDR2 is SASEGT. This CDR3 is 14 amino acids long. The CDR3 coding sequence is TGTGCCAGCATCCAAGAGGGACAGTTCTACGAGCAGTACTTC. Its translation is CASIQEGQFYEQYF.

This clonotype turned up a few times. The V call is TRBV7-3, the J call TRBJ2-3; D uncertain. The CDR3 consists of 16 residues. Deletions cut 3 bases from V and 0 bases from J, with 13 bases between. CDR1 and CDR2 from the germline V gene are SGHTA and FQGTGA. CDR3 sequence reads: CASSLGSSSSTDTQYF. In DNA form, the CDR3 reads TGTGCCAGCAGCTTGGGTTCAAGTTCTAGCACAGATACGCAGTATTTT.

V usage is TRBV5-1 and J usage is TRBJ2-7, with a weak D call TRBD2 (6 bases). The CDR3 sequence is 14 residues long. Germline lookup yields CDR1 SGHRS and CDR2 YFSETQ. V lost 1 base and J lost 6, with 14 bases in between. This chain's CDR3 is CASSLSSTGSEQYF. The CDR3 DNA reads as TGCGCCAGCAGCTTGTCAAGCACCGGGAGCGAGCAGTACTTC.

The V and J genes are TRBV5-6 and TRBJ1-1, with D maybe TRBD1 (6 bases). The CDR3 length is 13 residues. The germline V gene encodes CDR1 SGHDT and CDR2 YYEEEE. Trimming took 6 bases from V and 5 from J, leaving 14 bases between them. CDR3 DNA sequence: TGTGCCAGCACCCTAGGGGGGAGGACTGAAGCTTTCTTT. It yields the protein CASTLGGRTEAFF. Full variable domain (missing parts from reference TRBV5-6 and TRBJ1-1): DAGVTQSPTHLIKTRGQQVTLRCSPKSGHDTVSWYQQALGQGPQFIFQYYEEEERQRGNFPDRFSGHQFPNYSSELNVNALLLGDSALYLCASTLGGRTEAFFGQGTRLTVV.

This clonotype showed up just a few times. V and J are TRBV6-5 and TRBJ2-5; 9 bases match TRBD1. The length of the CDR3 is 15 residues. Germline V gene sequence: CDR1 MNHEY, CDR2 SVGAGI. The ends lost 2 bases at V and 4 bases at J; junction bases unmatched: 5. The chain's CDR3 is CASSYEDRGRETQYF. The CDR3 DNA reads as TGTGCCAGCAGTTACGAAGACAGGGGGAGAGAGACCCAGTACTTC.

In its sample, this clonotype was seen a few times. The rearrangement links TRBV28 to TRBJ1-5; D is possibly TRBD1 (6 bases). The V gene lost 7 bases and the J gene lost 3 bases, with 13 bases spanning the gap. Germline values: CDR1 MDHEN, CDR2 SYDVKM. The CDR3 is made up of 14 amino acids. Here the CDR3 DNA reads TGTGCCAGCATGAGCGCAGGGGACAATCAGCCCCAGCATTTT. Translated, it gives CASMSAGDNQPQHF.

The chain links TRBV19 to TRBJ2-3; 10 bases are shared with TRBD2. V lost 5 bases and J lost 2; bases outside the gene matches: 7. Germline V gene data show CDR1 as LNHDA and CDR2 as SQIVND (reference sequence). CDR3 size: 16 residues. CDR3 loop: CASSPPGTSVTDTQYF. The CDR3 DNA follows: TGTGCCAGTAGTCCACCCGGGACTAGCGTCACAGATACGCAGTATTTT.

This clonotype turned up a few times. As DNA, the CDR3 is TGTGCCAGTAGTATTTTGGACCGTCCCCAGCATTTT. This gives the protein CASSILDRPQHF. The chain is built from TRBV19 and TRBJ1-5; no definite D call. The germline V gene has CDR1 LNHDA and CDR2 SQIVND (reference sequence). CDR3 size: 12 residues. The V and J ends lost 3 bases and 10 bases respectively, with 10 bases between them.

V is TRBV6-2 or TRBV6-3 and J is TRBJ2-2; D not certain. CDR3 length equals 14 residues. Germline V gives CDR1 MNHEY, CDR2 SVGEGT. Trimming pared 7 bases from V and 6 bases from J, leaving 15 bases between. CDR3 amino acids: CASTRTEQAGELFF. CDR3 nucleotides: TGTGCCAGCACCCGCACTGAGCAGGCCGGGGAGCTGTTTTTT.

This clonotype was recorded a few times. The chain carries TRBV2 and TRBJ2-4; either TRBD1 or TRBD2 may fit D (5 bases each). The CDR3 consists of 12 residues. CDR1 is SNHLY and CDR2 is FYNNEI in the germline V gene. Trimming pared 7 bases from V and 8 bases from J, leaving 12 bases between. CDR3 loop: CASTGQGDIQYF. The CDR3 DNA reads TGTGCCAGCACGGGGCAGGGCGACATTCAGTACTTC.

Remarks on this clonotype: No DNA is shown, since the ends of the CDR3 on it are uncertain; the CDR3 is the one TCRdb lists. CDR3 loop: CSARDSGRAGTDTQYF. J is TRBJ2-3 and V is TRBV20-1; the D call of TRBD1 is as the table states it, not checked on the DNA. CDR1 DFQATT and CDR2 SNEGSKA come from the germline V gene (reference sequence). The length of the CDR3 is 16 amino acids, counting both ends.

This rearrangement joins TRBV6-2 or TRBV6-3 to TRBJ1-5, with 9 positions matching TRBD1. V shed 5 bases and J 0 bases; nucleotides not matched to a gene: 8. This CDR3 spans 17 amino acids. Germline CDR1 reads MNHEY; CDR2 reads SVGEGT. Here the CDR3 reads CASSRNYRGLSNQPQHF. CDR3 nucleotide sequence: TGTGCCAGCAGTCGGAACTACAGGGGGCTTAGCAATCAGCCCCAGCATTTT.